The rows below give T cell receptor beta chains drawn from one sample of a study of control samples from healthy donors and cancer patients. Produced via immunoSEQ multiplex PCR; TCRdb's table is partial and in-frame only. The sample consists of roughly 130,000 clones, less than 95% of them appearing once. Sample: blood. Receptors were obtained from a man in his late teens or twenties in good health. Both conserved end residues are part of each CDR3. Each record gives: CDR3 DNA, CDR3 protein, D gene, J gene, V gene, clone size. The D gene is left open where the match is weak. Some rows mark clone size as missing; the rest say once, few, many or name a class of expanded clone.

CDR3 DNA: TGTGCCAGCAGCCAAGATCCGCACGACGTTGGTCAGCCCCAGCATTTT
CDR3 protein: CASSQDPHDVGQPQHF
D gene: .
J gene: TRBJ1-5
V gene: TRBV3-1/TRBV3-2
clone size: .

CDR3 DNA: TGTGCCAGCAGCTTCTGGACAGGCTCGGGCGGCTACACCTTC
CDR3 protein: CASSFWTGSGGYTF
D gene: TRBD1
J gene: TRBJ1-2
V gene: TRBV7-9
clone size: .

CDR3 DNA: TGTGCCAGCAGCTTTGGACAGGGAGGATCCTACGAGCAGTACTTC
CDR3 protein: CASSFGQGGSYEQYF
D gene: TRBD1
J gene: TRBJ2-7
V gene: TRBV5-4
clone size: .

CDR3 DNA: TGTGCCAGCAGCTTAGGGTCAGGGGATGGCTACACCTTC
CDR3 protein: CASSLGSGDGYTF
D gene: .
J gene: TRBJ1-2
V gene: TRBV7-3
clone size: once

CDR3 DNA: TGTGCCAGTGAGGACAGGAGCACAGATACGCAGTATTTT
CDR3 protein: CASEDRSTDTQYF
D gene: TRBD1
J gene: TRBJ2-3
V gene: TRBV19
clone size: .

CDR3 DNA: TGTGCCTGGTGCCGCCTGGGCAACACTGAAGCTTTCTTT
CDR3 protein: CAWCRLGNTEAFF
D gene: .
J gene: TRBJ1-1
V gene: TRBV30
clone size: .

CDR3 DNA: TGTGCCAGCAGCGCGGGGACAGGGGAAGGTCAGCCCCAGCATTTT
CDR3 protein: CASSAGTGEGQPQHF
D gene: TRBD1
J gene: TRBJ1-5
V gene: TRBV6-5
clone size: .

CDR3 DNA: TGTGCCAGCTCACAAACGACAGGGGGCATGGGTGAAGCTTTCTTT
CDR3 protein: CASSQTTGGMGEAFF
D gene: TRBD1
J gene: TRBJ1-1
V gene: TRBV18
clone size: .

CDR3 DNA: TGCGCCAGCAGCCAAGTTGGGGAAGGGGAAGAGACCCAGTACTTC
CDR3 protein: CASSQVGEGEETQYF
D gene: .
J gene: TRBJ2-5
V gene: TRBV4-1
clone size: .

CDR3 DNA: TGTGCCAGCACCGGAAGGGGTGGGAGAACCTACGAGCAGTACTTC
CDR3 protein: CASTGRGGRTYEQYF
D gene: .
J gene: TRBJ2-7
V gene: TRBV6-5
clone size: .

CDR3 DNA: TGTGCCAGCAGCTTAGCCGGGGGGCGCGGACAGCCCCAGCATTTT
CDR3 protein: CASSLAGGRGQPQHF
D gene: .
J gene: TRBJ1-5
V gene: TRBV11-2
clone size: .

CDR3 DNA: TGCGCCAGCAGCCAAGAGCAGGGGGCGGGCAATCAGCCCCAGCATTTT
CDR3 protein: CASSQEQGAGNQPQHF
D gene: TRBD1
J gene: TRBJ1-5
V gene: TRBV4-1
clone size: .

CDR3 DNA: TGTGCCAGCAGTGGGGGACAGGGGGCCACGTACAATGAGCAGTTCTTC
CDR3 protein: CASSGGQGATYNEQFF
D gene: TRBD1
J gene: TRBJ2-1
V gene: TRBV6-1
clone size: .

CDR3 DNA: TGTGCCAGCAGCTTGGGCGGGGGGGCCCGCACAGATACGCAGTATTTT
CDR3 protein: CASSLGGGARTDTQYF
D gene: TRBD2
J gene: TRBJ2-3
V gene: TRBV5-4
clone size: .

CDR3 DNA: TGTGCCAGCAGCGCGACTAGTCACACCGGGGAGCTGTTTTTT
CDR3 protein: CASSATSHTGELFF
D gene: .
J gene: TRBJ2-2
V gene: TRBV7-3
clone size: .

CDR3 DNA: TGTGCCAGCAGCTCGACAGGGAATTCACCCCTCCACTTT
CDR3 protein: CASSSTGNSPLHF
D gene: TRBD1
J gene: TRBJ1-6
V gene: TRBV11-2
clone size: .

CDR3 DNA: TGTGCCAGCAGTCGCGGACGAGGAGTCCTAAATCAGCCCCAGCATTTT
CDR3 protein: CASSRGRGVLNQPQHF
D gene: .
J gene: TRBJ1-5
V gene: TRBV27
clone size: .

CDR3 DNA: TGTGCCAGCAGTTCTTATGGACCGAGCTCCTACGAGCAGTACTTC
CDR3 protein: CASSSYGPSSYEQYF
D gene: .
J gene: TRBJ2-7
V gene: TRBV6-5
clone size: .

CDR3 DNA: TGCGCCAGCAGCCATACCGGACTAGCGGGGGGCGCGGGTTACGGCAATGAGCAGTTCTTC
CDR3 protein: CASSHTGLAGGAGYGNEQFF
D gene: TRBD2
J gene: TRBJ2-1
V gene: TRBV4-1
clone size: .

CDR3 DNA: TGTGCCAGCAGCCAGACCGGGGTTGGTCTCTACGAGCAGTACTTC
CDR3 protein: CASSQTGVGLYEQYF
D gene: .
J gene: TRBJ2-7
V gene: TRBV7-9
clone size: .

CDR3 DNA: TGCGCCAGCAGCCTACAACTAGCGGGCTCCTACGAGCAGTACTTC
CDR3 protein: CASSLQLAGSYEQYF
D gene: TRBD2
J gene: TRBJ2-7
V gene: TRBV4-1
clone size: .

CDR3 DNA: TGCGCCAGCAGCTTGGTGTCCCCGCGGGACAGGCCGTACGAGCAGTACTTC
CDR3 protein: CASSLVSPRDRPYEQYF
D gene: TRBD1
J gene: TRBJ2-7
V gene: TRBV5-1
clone size: once

CDR3 DNA: TGTGCCAGCAGTGAGAGTCCGAACACCGGGGAGCTGTTTTTT
CDR3 protein: CASSESPNTGELFF
D gene: .
J gene: TRBJ2-2
V gene: TRBV6-4
clone size: .

CDR3 DNA: TGTGCCAGCAGCCAAGATGTTAGCGGGGGTTACCAAGAGACCCAGTACTTC
CDR3 protein: CASSQDVSGGYQETQYF
D gene: TRBD2
J gene: TRBJ2-5
V gene: TRBV4-2
clone size: .

CDR3 DNA: TGTGCCAGCAGCTTAGGCGGGACCGTTGGGGGGGAGCAGTACTTC
CDR3 protein: CASSLGGTVGGEQYF
D gene: .
J gene: TRBJ2-7
V gene: TRBV5-6
clone size: .

CDR3 DNA: TGTGCCAGCAGCTTGGTGGGTTCACCCCTCCACTTT
CDR3 protein: CASSLVGSPLHF
D gene: .
J gene: TRBJ1-6
V gene: TRBV5-4
clone size: .

CDR3 DNA: TGCAGCGTTGAGGGCGGGCCGGGACAGGGGATCTACGAGCAGTACTTC
CDR3 protein: CSVEGGPGQGIYEQYF
D gene: TRBD1
J gene: TRBJ2-7
V gene: TRBV29-1
clone size: .

CDR3 DNA: TGTGCCACCAGTGATTTGACAGGGGTCGATTCACCCCTCCACTTT
CDR3 protein: CATSDLTGVDSPLHF
D gene: TRBD1
J gene: TRBJ1-6
V gene: TRBV24-1
clone size: .

CDR3 DNA: TGTGCCAGCAGCTTAAACAGCTACAATGAGCAGTTCTTC
CDR3 protein: CASSLNSYNEQFF
D gene: .
J gene: TRBJ2-1
V gene: TRBV7-9
clone size: .

CDR3 DNA: TGTGCCAGCAGCCAAGAGGTCGGGTACGGTCAGCCCCAGCATTTT
CDR3 protein: CASSQEVGYGQPQHF
D gene: .
J gene: TRBJ1-5
V gene: TRBV3-1/TRBV3-2
clone size: .

CDR3 DNA: TGTGCCAGCAGCTTGGCCCTCGCGGGGGGCACCGGGGAGCTGTTTTTT
CDR3 protein: CASSLALAGGTGELFF
D gene: TRBD2
J gene: TRBJ2-2
V gene: TRBV5-6
clone size: .

CDR3 DNA: TGTGCCAGCAGCCAAGGAGCCTACAATGAGCAGTTCTTC
CDR3 protein: CASSQGAYNEQFF
D gene: .
J gene: TRBJ2-1
V gene: TRBV7-9
clone size: .

CDR3 DNA: TGTGCCAGCTTCGGGGGGGCCTACAATGAGCAGTTCTTC
CDR3 protein: CASFGGAYNEQFF
D gene: TRBD2
J gene: TRBJ2-1
V gene: TRBV18
clone size: .

CDR3 DNA: TGTGCCAGCGGCTTTCCGGGGGACTCCTACAATGAGCAGTTCTTC
CDR3 protein: CASGFPGDSYNEQFF
D gene: .
J gene: TRBJ2-1
V gene: TRBV9
clone size: .

CDR3 DNA: TGTGCCAGCTCACCCCTAAAGGGGAACACCGGGGAGCTGTTTTTT
CDR3 protein: CASSPLKGNTGELFF
D gene: .
J gene: TRBJ2-2
V gene: TRBV18
clone size: .

CDR3 DNA: TGTGCCAGCAGCTTCCTAGCGGGGGGTAGCACAGATACGCAGTATTTT
CDR3 protein: CASSFLAGGSTDTQYF
D gene: TRBD2
J gene: TRBJ2-3
V gene: TRBV5-5
clone size: .

CDR3 DNA: TGTGCCAGCAGTGATTTCCGGGACAGGGTAACTGAAGCTTTCTTT
CDR3 protein: CASSDFRDRVTEAFF
D gene: TRBD1
J gene: TRBJ1-1
V gene: TRBV25-1
clone size: .

CDR3 DNA: TGCGCCAGCAGCCTAGGGGGACCTGGCAATCAGCCCCAGCATTTT
CDR3 protein: CASSLGGPGNQPQHF
D gene: .
J gene: TRBJ1-5
V gene: TRBV10-2
clone size: .

CDR3 DNA: TGTGCCAGCATCCGCCGGGGCGGAGCTAATGAAAAACTGTTTTTT
CDR3 protein: CASIRRGGANEKLFF
D gene: .
J gene: TRBJ1-4
V gene: TRBV7-9
clone size: .

CDR3 DNA: TGTGCCAGCAGTGAAAGGAGCGGGGGTGGCACCGGGGAGCTGTTTTTT
CDR3 protein: CASSERSGGGTGELFF
D gene: TRBD2
J gene: TRBJ2-2
V gene: TRBV6-1
clone size: .

CDR3 DNA: TGTGCCAGCAGCGTAAGTGGGACAGGGTACAATGAGCAGTTCTTC
CDR3 protein: CASSVSGTGYNEQFF
D gene: TRBD1
J gene: TRBJ2-1
V gene: TRBV9
clone size: .

CDR3 DNA: TGTGCCAGCAGCCAACGGGATCCGGAGACCCAGTACTTC
CDR3 protein: CASSQRDPETQYF
D gene: .
J gene: TRBJ2-5
V gene: TRBV3-1/TRBV3-2
clone size: once

CDR3 DNA: TGTGCCAGTAGTCTGTCCGCGGGAGCGAACACTGAAGCTTTCTTT
CDR3 protein: CASSLSAGANTEAFF
D gene: .
J gene: TRBJ1-1
V gene: TRBV19
clone size: .

CDR3 DNA: TGTGCCAGCAGTTTCCTAGCGGGACTAAGCACAGATACGCAGTATTTT
CDR3 protein: CASSFLAGLSTDTQYF
D gene: TRBD2
J gene: TRBJ2-3
V gene: TRBV6-5
clone size: .

CDR3 DNA: TGTGCCTCGGCCGTCTATGGCTACACCTTC
CDR3 protein: CASAVYGYTF
D gene: .
J gene: TRBJ1-2
V gene: TRBV30
clone size: few

CDR3 DNA: TGTGCCAGCAGCTTCCGGGCCTACACAGATACGCAGTATTTT
CDR3 protein: CASSFRAYTDTQYF
D gene: .
J gene: TRBJ2-3
V gene: TRBV7-3
clone size: .

CDR3 DNA: TGTGCCAGTAGTCAAGGTTTGGAGTACAATGAGCAGTTCTTC
CDR3 protein: CASSQGLEYNEQFF
D gene: .
J gene: TRBJ2-1
V gene: TRBV19
clone size: .